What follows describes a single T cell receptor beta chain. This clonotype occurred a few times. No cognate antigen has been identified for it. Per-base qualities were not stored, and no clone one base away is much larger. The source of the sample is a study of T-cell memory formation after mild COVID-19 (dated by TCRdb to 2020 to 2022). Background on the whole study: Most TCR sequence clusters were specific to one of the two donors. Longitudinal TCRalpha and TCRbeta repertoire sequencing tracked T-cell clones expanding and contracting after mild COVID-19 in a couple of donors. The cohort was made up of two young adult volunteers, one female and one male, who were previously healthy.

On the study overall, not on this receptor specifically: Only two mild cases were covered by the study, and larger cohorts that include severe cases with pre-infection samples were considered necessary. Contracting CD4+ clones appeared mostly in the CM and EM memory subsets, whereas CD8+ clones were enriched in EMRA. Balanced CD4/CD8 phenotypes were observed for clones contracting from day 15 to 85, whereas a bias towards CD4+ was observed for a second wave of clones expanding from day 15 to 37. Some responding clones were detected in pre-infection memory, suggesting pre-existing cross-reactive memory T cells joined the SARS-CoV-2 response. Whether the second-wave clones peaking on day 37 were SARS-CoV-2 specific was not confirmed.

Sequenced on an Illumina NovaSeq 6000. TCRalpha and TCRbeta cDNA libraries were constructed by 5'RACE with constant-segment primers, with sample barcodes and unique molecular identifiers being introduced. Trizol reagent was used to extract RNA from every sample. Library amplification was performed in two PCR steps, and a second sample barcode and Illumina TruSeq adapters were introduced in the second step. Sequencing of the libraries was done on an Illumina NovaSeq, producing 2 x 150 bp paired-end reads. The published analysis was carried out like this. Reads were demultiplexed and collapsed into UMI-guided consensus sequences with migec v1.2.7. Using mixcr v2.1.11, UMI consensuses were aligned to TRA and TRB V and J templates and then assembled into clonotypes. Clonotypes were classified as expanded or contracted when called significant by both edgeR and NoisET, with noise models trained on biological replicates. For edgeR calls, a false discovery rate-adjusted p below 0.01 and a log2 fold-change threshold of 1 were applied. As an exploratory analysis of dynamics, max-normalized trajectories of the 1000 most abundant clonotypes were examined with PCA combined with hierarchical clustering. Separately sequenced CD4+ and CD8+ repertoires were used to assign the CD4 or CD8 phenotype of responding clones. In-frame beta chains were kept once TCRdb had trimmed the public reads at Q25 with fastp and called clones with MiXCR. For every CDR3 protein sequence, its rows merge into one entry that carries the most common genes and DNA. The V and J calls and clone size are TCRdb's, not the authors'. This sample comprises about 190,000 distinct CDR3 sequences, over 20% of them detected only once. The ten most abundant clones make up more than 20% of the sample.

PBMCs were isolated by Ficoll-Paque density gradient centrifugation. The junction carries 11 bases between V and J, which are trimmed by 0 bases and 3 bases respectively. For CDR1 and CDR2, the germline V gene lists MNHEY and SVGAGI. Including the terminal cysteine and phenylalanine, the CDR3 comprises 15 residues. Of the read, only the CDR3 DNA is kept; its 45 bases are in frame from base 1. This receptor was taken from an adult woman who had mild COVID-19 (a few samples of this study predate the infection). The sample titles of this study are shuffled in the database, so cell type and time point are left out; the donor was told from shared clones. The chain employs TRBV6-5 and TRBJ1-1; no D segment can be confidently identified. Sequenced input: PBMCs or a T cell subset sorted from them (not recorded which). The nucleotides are TGTGCCAGCAGTTACTCGTATCCTGGGTACACTGAAGCTTTCTTT. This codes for CASSYSYPGYTEAFF.